The 25 T cell receptor beta chains presented below share a single source sample, sequenced in a study of Graves' ophthalmopathy and Graves' hyperthyroidism. Amplification of the TCR beta CDR3 regions used RNA transcripts (as template). A first-round RT-PCR used HTBI primers, followed by a second-round multiplex PCR. One entry per CDR3 protein results from TCRdb running MiXCR on the multiplex PCR reads. The sample contains just over 600,000 distinct CDR3 sequences, about 20% of which appear only once. The material sequenced was peripheral blood. The receptor source for this set is a woman under 30 with stable Graves' hyperthyroidism. Some clones in this sample may be carry-over from other donors' samples.

The sample holds many counts of this clonotype. This chain links TRBV5-1 with TRBJ1-5, with D tentatively TRBD1 (5 bases). The CDR3 extends over 13 amino acids. The V gene lost 5 bases and the J gene lost 3 bases, with 9 bases spanning the gap. The germline V gene encodes CDR1 SGHRS and CDR2 YFSETQ. The CDR3 DNA reads TGCGCCAGCAGATTGACAGACAATCAGCCCCAGCATTTT. Translated, it gives CASRLTDNQPQHF.

The V and J genes are TRBV18 and TRBJ2-7; D is unresolved. Germline V gives CDR1 KGHSH, CDR2 LQKENI. The CDR3 consists of 14 residues. V lost 2 bases and J lost 2, with 10 bases in between. This chain's CDR3 is CASSPTARTYEQYF. The CDR3 DNA reads as TGTGCCAGCTCACCAACCGCCAGGACCTACGAGCAGTACTTC.

The gene calls are TRBV6-1 and TRBJ1-2; D remains ambiguous. CDR1 and CDR2 from the germline V gene are MNHNS and SASEGT. This CDR3 contains 13 residues. Trimming removed 7 bases at V and 6 bases at J, with 15 bases between. The DNA of the CDR3 is TGTGCCAGCACTCCAGGTCCGGAGAATGGCTACACCTTC. It specifies CASTPGPENGYTF.

This clonotype has just a few counts. The rearrangement joins TRBV18 to TRBJ1-1; maybe TRBD1 (6 bases). The CDR3 loop spans 17 amino acids. CDR1 is KGHSH and CDR2 is LQKENI in the germline V gene. Trimming took 0 bases from V and 1 from J, leaving 15 bases between them. In nucleotides, the CDR3 is TGTGCCAGCTCACCACCGAATTCTGGACAGCGGAACACTGAAGCTTTCTTT. It encodes CASSPPNSGQRNTEAFF.

The sample holds many counts of this clonotype. The chain links TRBV6-2 or TRBV6-3 to TRBJ2-7, with 12 bases matching TRBD2. Germline V lookup: CDR1 MNHEY, CDR2 SVGEGT. This CDR3 has 16 amino acids. Trimming cost V 5 bases and J 4 bases; bases outside gene matches: 9. DNA of the CDR3: TGTGCCAGCAGTACCGGACTAGCGGGAAAATTTTACGAGCAGTACTTC. The encoded protein is CASSTGLAGKFYEQYF.

This clonotype has a count of ten or more. The CDR3 DNA follows: TGTGCCAGCTCGCCGAAAGAGGGTAGGGCTGGCTACACCTTC. As protein: CASSPKEGRAGYTF. The chain is built from TRBV18 and TRBJ1-2; no firm D call. Germline V gives CDR1 KGHSH, CDR2 LQKENI. The CDR3 sequence is 14 residues long. Trimming stripped 6 bases from V and 7 bases from J, with 18 bases between.

This chain links TRBV15 with TRBJ1-5; D remains unclear. V gave up 1 base and J gave up 3 bases, with 10 bases separating them. The CDR3 contains 15 residues. Germline loops: CDR1 LNHNV, CDR2 YYDKDF (reference sequence). The CDR3 DNA reads TGTGCCACCAGCAGAGTTCCCCTAGCCAATCAGCCCCAGCATTTT. The encoded protein is CATSRVPLANQPQHF. Full variable domain (outside the CDR3, taken from reference TRBV15 and TRBJ1-5): DAMVIQNPRYQVTQFGKPVTLSCSQTLNHNVMYWYQQKSSQAPKLLFHYYDKDFNNEADTPDNFQSRRPNTSFCFLDIRSPGLGDTAMYLCATSRVPLANQPQHFGDGTRLSIL.

As concerns this clonotype: This may be a read error, as it is one base from a much larger clone. The chain is built from TRBV28 and TRBJ2-7; 7 bases fit TRBD2. The CDR3 has 13 amino acids. V trimming: 5 bases; J trimming: 2 bases; junction bases outside the gene matches: 3. CDR1 and CDR2 from the germline V gene are MDHEN and SYDVKM. The CDR3 DNA reads TGTGCCAGCAGTCATGCGGGGGCCTACGAGCAGTACTTC. It is translated as CASSHAGAYEQYF.

This clonotype was found a few times. This chain links TRBV9 with TRBJ2-5; D tentatively reads TRBD1 or TRBD2 (5 bases each). Germline lookup yields CDR1 SGDLS and CDR2 YYNGEE. There are 14 residues in the CDR3. V was shortened by 1 base and J by 3 bases, with 10 bases between the two germline ends. The CDR3 spells CASSVWDGEETQYF. CDR3 DNA: TGTGCCAGCAGCGTATGGGACGGAGAAGAGACCCAGTACTTC.

Regarding this clonotype: The junction departs from germline at one end; a sequencing error may be responsible. This chain uses TRBV7-2 with TRBJ2-4, with TRBD1 as a possible D gene (6 bases). Germline CDR1 and CDR2: SGHTA and FQGNSA. The CDR3 sequence is 14 residues long. CDR3 loop: CASSLRQRGNIKYF. The CDR3 DNA reads TGTGCCAGCAGCTTACGACAGAGGGGGAACATTAAGTACTTC.

This sequence joins TRBV19 and TRBJ2-7, with D possibly matching TRBD2 (6 bases). Germline lookup yields CDR1 LNHDA and CDR2 SQIVND (reference sequence). The CDR3 covers 15 residues. Trimming took 8 bases from V and 0 from J, leaving 17 bases between them. CDR3 nucleotide sequence: TGTGCCAGTTTACCCGCCGGGGGAGACTCCTACGAGCAGTACTTC. This sequence encodes CASLPAGGDSYEQYF.

The V call is TRBV6-1, the J call TRBJ1-2, with a possible D match to TRBD1 (5 bases). The V end lost 7 bases, the J end lost 6 bases, and 18 bases lay between the germline ends. The CDR3 contains 14 residues. CDR1 and CDR2 (germline): MNHNS, SASEGT. The CDR3 sequence: CASTKYGGSNGYTF. CDR3 coding DNA: TGTGCCAGCACTAAATATGGGGGATCCAATGGCTACACCTTC.

V gene TRBV12-3 or TRBV12-4 combines with J gene TRBJ1-6, with D possibly matching TRBD1 (6 bases). There are 14 residues in the CDR3. V dropped 4 bases and J dropped 7 bases, with 11 bases sitting between them. The CDR3 region has the DNA TGTGCCAGCAGTTATCAGGGGTCCAATTCACCCCTCCACTTT. Its protein is CASSYQGSNSPLHF.

The chain employs TRBV20-1 and TRBJ2-7, with TRBD2 matching over 9 bases. Losses at the gene ends were 6 bases for V and 0 bases for J; bases not matched to a gene: 12. This CDR3 is built from 16 residues. From germline, CDR1 is DFQATT and CDR2 SNEGSKA (reference sequence). The CDR3, as DNA: TGCAGTGCCAGGGGGATAGCGGGGGCCACCTCCTACGAGCAGTACTTC. This encodes CSARGIAGATSYEQYF.

This clonotype was recorded many times. The chain is built from TRBV6-1 and TRBJ1-6; D might be TRBD1 (6 bases). Deletions cut 8 bases from V and 7 bases from J, with 12 bases between. CDR1 MNHNS and CDR2 SASEGT come from the germline V gene. The CDR3 runs to 13 residues. The CDR3 bases are TGTGCCAGCTGGGGGGCAGGAAATTCACCCCTCCACTTT. It specifies CASWGAGNSPLHF.

This clonotype was detected ten times or more. The chain joins TRBV9 to TRBJ2-5; tentatively, D is TRBD1 (5 bases). The CDR3 runs to 15 residues. V dropped 0 bases and J dropped 5 bases, with 14 bases sitting between them. CDR1 SGDLS and CDR2 YYNGEE come from the germline V gene. The CDR3 sequence is CASSVGPDSRETQYF. The CDR3 DNA reads TGTGCCAGCAGCGTAGGCCCCGACAGTCGTGAGACCCAGTACTTC.

This clonotype was seen ten or more times. The chain couples TRBV28 to TRBJ1-3, with D possibly TRBD1 on 5 matching bases. The germline gives CDR1 MDHEN, CDR2 SYDVKM. The CDR3 has 15 amino acids. Between the trimmed V and J ends, which lost 10 bases and 0 bases, there was a span of 16 bases. In DNA, the CDR3 is TGTGCCACTATAACTCCCGGGGGCTCTGGAAACACCATATATTTT. This encodes CATITPGGSGNTIYF.

This clonotype was counted many times. The rearrangement links TRBV6-5 to TRBJ2-1; D gene ambiguous. Trimming cost V 6 bases and J 6 bases, with 12 bases left between them. Looked up from germline, CDR1 is MNHEY and CDR2 is SVGAGI. The CDR3 covers 13 residues. The CDR3 spells CASSPRLPNEQFF. The CDR3 DNA follows: TGTGCCAGCAGCCCCCGTTTGCCCAATGAGCAGTTCTTC.

This clonotype has a count of ten or more. The chain combines TRBV6-1 with TRBJ2-2; D not resolved. CDR1 and CDR2 from the germline V gene are MNHNS and SASEGT. Trimming stripped 8 bases from V and 2 bases from J, with 12 bases between. This CDR3 has 14 residues. The CDR3 loop is CASSIMVNTGELFF. CDR3 sequence (DNA): TGTGCCAGCTCTATAATGGTTAACACCGGGGAGCTGTTTTTT.

The chain links TRBV3-1 to TRBJ2-7; 10 nucleotides match TRBD2. V shed 4 bases, J shed 3 bases, and the junction held 6 bases outside the gene matches. Germline V gives CDR1 LGHDT, CDR2 YNNKEL (reference sequence). The CDR3 runs 15 residues. CDR3 loop: CASSRHPSGGYEQYF. The CDR3, as DNA: TGTGCCAGCAGCCGCCACCCTAGCGGGGGCTACGAGCAGTACTTC.

This clonotype appeared a few times. The CDR3, as DNA: TGTGCCACCGCCCAAGAGAGGGAGACCCAGTACTTC. Translating gives CATAQERETQYF. The rearrangement uses TRBV28 and TRBJ2-5; no clear D gene. The CDR3 contains 12 residues. Germline V gene lookup returns CDR1 MDHEN and CDR2 SYDVKM. V lost 10 bases to trimming and J lost 5 bases, with 14 bases between them.

This clonotype turned up a few times. The chain links TRBV6-1 to TRBJ2-7; no reliable D call. The CDR3 sequence is 13 residues long. Per germline, CDR1 MNHNS and CDR2 SASEGT. Trimming took 3 bases from V and 4 from J, leaving 10 bases between them. The CDR3, as DNA: TGTGCCAGCAGTGACCCCTTCCGTTACGAGCAGTACTTC. It specifies CASSDPFRYEQYF.

This clonotype was observed once. The V call is TRBV6-1, the J call TRBJ1-1; TRBD1 agrees at 8 bases. The germline V gene encodes CDR1 MNHNS and CDR2 SASEGT. The CDR3 contains 13 residues. V was pared by 6 bases and J by 5 bases, with 5 bases of the junction left unmatched. CDR3 in DNA: TGTGCCAGCAGCAGGGGGCCGGGTACTGAAGCTTTCTTT. Amino acids: CASSRGPGTEAFF.

Ten or more counts support this clonotype. V is TRBV7-9 and J is TRBJ1-1; D is perhaps TRBD1 (6 bases). The CDR3 runs 15 residues. Germline loops: CDR1 SEHNR, CDR2 FQNEAQ (reference sequence). The V end was cut by 8 bases, the J end by 3 bases, with 19 bases between. This CDR3 reads CASGDKEKGDTEAFF. CDR3 nucleotide sequence: TGTGCCAGCGGAGACAAGGAAAAGGGGGACACTGAAGCTTTCTTT.

This clonotype was observed many times. The gene calls are TRBV6-2 or TRBV6-3 and TRBJ1-5; D not resolved. The CDR3 length is 12 residues. V gave up 5 bases and J gave up 6 bases, with 8 bases separating them. Germline values: CDR1 MNHEY, CDR2 SVGEGT. The CDR3 spells CASSAGGQPQHF. Written as DNA, the CDR3 is TGTGCCAGCAGTGCAGGAGGTCAGCCCCAGCATTTT.